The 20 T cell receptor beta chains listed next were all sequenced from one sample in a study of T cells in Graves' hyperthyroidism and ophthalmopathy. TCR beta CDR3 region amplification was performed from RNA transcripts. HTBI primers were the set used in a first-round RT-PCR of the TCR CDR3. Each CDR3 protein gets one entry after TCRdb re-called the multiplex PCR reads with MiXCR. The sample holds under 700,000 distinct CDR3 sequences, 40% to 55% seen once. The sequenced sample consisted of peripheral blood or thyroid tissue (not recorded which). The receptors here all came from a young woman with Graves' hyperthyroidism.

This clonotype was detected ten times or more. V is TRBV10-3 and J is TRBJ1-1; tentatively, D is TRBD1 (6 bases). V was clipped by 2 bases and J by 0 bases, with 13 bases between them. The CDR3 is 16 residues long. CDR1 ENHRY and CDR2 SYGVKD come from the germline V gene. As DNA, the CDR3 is TGTGCCATCAGTGAGGCAGGGGTCACGATGAACACTGAAGCTTTCTTT. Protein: CAISEAGVTMNTEAFF.

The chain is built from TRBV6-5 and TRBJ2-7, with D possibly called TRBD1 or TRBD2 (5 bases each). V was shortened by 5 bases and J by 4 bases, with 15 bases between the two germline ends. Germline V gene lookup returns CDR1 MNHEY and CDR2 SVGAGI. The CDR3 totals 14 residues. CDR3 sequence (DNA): TGTGCCAGCAGTCGCCGGGACGTCTGGTACGAGCAGTACTTC. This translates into CASSRRDVWYEQYF.

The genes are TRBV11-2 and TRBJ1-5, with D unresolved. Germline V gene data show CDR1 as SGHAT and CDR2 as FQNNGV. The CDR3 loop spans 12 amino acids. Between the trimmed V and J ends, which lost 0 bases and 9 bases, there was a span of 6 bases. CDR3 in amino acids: CASSLDRGPQHF. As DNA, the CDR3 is TGTGCCAGCAGCTTAGATCGTGGGCCCCAGCATTTT. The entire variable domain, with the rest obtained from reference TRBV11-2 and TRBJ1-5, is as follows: EAGVAQSPRYKIIEKRQSVAFWCNPISGHATLYWYQQILGQGPKLLIQFQNNGVVDDSQLPKDRFSAERLKGVDSTLKIQPAKLEDSAVYLCASSLDRGPQHFGDGTRLSIL.

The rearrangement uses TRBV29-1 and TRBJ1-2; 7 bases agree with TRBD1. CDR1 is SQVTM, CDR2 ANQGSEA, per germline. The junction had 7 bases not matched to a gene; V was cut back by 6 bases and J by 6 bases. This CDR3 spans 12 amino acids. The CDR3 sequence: CSVERTGDGYTF. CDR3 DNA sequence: TGCAGCGTCGAGCGGACAGGCGATGGCTACACCTTC.

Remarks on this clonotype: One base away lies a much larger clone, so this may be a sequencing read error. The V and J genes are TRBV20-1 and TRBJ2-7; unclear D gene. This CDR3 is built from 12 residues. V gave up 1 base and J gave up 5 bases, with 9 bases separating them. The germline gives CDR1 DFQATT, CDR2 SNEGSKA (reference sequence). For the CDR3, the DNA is TGCAGTGCTAGAGCGCCCAGCCACGAGCAGTACTTC. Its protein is CSARAPSHEQYF.

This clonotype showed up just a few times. This CDR3 reads CASSWDRDGYTF. The CDR3 bases are TGCGCCAGCAGCTGGGACAGGGATGGCTACACCTTC. The rearrangement joins TRBV5-1 to TRBJ1-2; 9 bases are a match to TRBD1. The V and J ends lost 3 bases and 6 bases, in that order; junction bases with no gene match: 0. Per the germline V gene, CDR1 is SGHRS and CDR2 is YFSETQ. The CDR3 is 12 amino acids.

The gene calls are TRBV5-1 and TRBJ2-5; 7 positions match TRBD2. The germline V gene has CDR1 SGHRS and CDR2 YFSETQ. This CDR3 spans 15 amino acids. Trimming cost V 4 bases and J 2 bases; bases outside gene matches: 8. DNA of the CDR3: TGCGCCAGCAGCCGGTCGAGGGGAGGGCAAGAGACCCAGTACTTC. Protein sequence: CASSRSRGGQETQYF.

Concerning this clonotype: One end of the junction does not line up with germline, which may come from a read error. The CDR3: CASFLGAGF. The CDR3 nucleotides read TGTGCCAGCTTCCTCGGGGCGGGATTC. The rearrangement joins TRBV2 to TRBJ2-5; maybe TRBD2 (6 bases). This CDR3 contains 9 residues. Germline V gene sequence: CDR1 SNHLY, CDR2 FYNNEI.

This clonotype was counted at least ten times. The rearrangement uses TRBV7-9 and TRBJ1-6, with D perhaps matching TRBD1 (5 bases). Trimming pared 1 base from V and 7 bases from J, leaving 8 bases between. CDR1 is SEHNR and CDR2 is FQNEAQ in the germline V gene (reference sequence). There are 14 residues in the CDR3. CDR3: CASSLGGENSPLHF. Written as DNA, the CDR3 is TGTGCCAGCAGCTTAGGAGGGGAGAATTCACCCCTCCACTTT.

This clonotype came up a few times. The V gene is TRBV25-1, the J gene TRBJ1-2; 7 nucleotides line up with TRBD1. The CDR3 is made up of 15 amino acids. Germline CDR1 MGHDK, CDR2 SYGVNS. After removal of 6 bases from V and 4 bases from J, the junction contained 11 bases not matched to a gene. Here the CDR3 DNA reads TGTGCCAGCAGCAGTATGAGGACAGGAGTCTATGGCTACACCTTC. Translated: CASSSMRTGVYGYTF.

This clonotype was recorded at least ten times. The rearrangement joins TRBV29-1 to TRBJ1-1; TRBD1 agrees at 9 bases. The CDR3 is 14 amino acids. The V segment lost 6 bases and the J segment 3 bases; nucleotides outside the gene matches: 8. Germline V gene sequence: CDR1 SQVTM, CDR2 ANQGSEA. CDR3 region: CSVEGQGMYTEAFF. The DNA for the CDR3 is TGCAGCGTGGAGGGACAGGGTATGTACACTGAAGCTTTCTTT.

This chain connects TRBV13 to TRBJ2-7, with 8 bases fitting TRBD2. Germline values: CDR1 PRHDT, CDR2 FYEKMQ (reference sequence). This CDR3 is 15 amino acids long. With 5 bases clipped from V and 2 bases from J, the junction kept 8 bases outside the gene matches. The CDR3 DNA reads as TGTGCCAGCAGCCTCGGGGGGGTGACGACCTACGAGCAGTACTTC. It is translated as CASSLGGVTTYEQYF.

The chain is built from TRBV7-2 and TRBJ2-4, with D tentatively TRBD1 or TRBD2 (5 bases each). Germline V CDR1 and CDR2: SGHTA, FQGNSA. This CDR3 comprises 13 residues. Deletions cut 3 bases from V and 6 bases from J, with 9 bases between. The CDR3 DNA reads TGTGCCAGCAGCTTTCAGGGAGCAAACATTCAGTACTTC. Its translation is CASSFQGANIQYF.

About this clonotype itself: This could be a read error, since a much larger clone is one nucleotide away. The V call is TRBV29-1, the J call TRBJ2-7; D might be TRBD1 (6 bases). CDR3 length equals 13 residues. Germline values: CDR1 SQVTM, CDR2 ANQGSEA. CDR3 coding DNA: TGCGGCGTTGAAACACAGGGTGACTACGAGCAGTACTTC. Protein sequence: CGVETQGDYEQYF.

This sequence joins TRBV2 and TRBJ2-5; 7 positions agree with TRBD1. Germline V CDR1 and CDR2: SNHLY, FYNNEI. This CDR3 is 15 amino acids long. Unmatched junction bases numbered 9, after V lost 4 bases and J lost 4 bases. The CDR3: CASSVTGTDVETQYF. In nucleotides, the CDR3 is TGTGCCAGCAGTGTAACCGGGACAGACGTAGAGACCCAGTACTTC.

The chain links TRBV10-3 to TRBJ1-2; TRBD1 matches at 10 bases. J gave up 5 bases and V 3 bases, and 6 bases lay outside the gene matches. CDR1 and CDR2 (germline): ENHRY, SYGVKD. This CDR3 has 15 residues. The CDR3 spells CAISDPTGGSYGYTF. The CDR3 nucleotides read TGTGCCATCAGTGACCCGACAGGGGGCAGTTATGGCTACACCTTC.

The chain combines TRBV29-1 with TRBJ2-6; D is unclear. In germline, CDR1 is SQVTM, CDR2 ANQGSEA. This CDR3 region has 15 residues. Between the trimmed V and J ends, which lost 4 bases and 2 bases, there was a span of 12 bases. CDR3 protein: CSVGRKGPGANVLTF. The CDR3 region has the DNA TGCAGCGTTGGGCGGAAGGGCCCTGGGGCCAACGTCCTGACTTTC.

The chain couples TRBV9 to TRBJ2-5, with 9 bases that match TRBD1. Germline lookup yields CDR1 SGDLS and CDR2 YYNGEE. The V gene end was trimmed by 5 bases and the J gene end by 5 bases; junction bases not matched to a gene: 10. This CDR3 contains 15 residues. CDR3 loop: CASSYPGQGYETQYF. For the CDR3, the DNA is TGTGCCAGCAGTTACCCCGGACAGGGGTACGAGACCCAGTACTTC.

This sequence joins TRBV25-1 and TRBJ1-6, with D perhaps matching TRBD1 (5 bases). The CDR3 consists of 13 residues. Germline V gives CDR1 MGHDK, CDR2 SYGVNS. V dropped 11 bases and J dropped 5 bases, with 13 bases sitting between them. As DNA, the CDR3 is TGTGCCTGGATGGACACTCATAATTCACCCCTCCACTTT. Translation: CAWMDTHNSPLHF.

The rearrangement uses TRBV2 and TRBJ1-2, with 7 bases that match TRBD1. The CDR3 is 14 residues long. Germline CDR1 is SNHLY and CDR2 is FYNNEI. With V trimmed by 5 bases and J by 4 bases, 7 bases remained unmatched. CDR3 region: CASSSPGQTYGYTF. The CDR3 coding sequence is TGTGCCAGCAGTTCCCCGGGACAGACCTATGGCTACACCTTC.